The 7 T cell receptor beta chains listed next were all sequenced from one sample in a study of blood T cells in healthy people across ages. The use of a sample-barcoded 5' primer and a J-beta primer mix characterized a second PCR of roughly 6 to 11 cycles. TCRdb re-called the 5' RACE reads through MiXCR, storing one row per CDR3 protein. The data show hundreds of thousands of distinct CDR3 sequences, around 45% seen once. Input material: blood. Every receptor here comes from a man in his fifties or sixties in good health.

This chain connects TRBV2 to TRBJ2-3; 7 bases are a match to TRBD1. V was pared by 4 bases and J by 4 bases, with 5 bases of the junction left unmatched. This CDR3 comprises 14 residues. The V gene's germline CDR1 is SNHLY and CDR2 FYNNEI. In DNA, the CDR3 is TGTGCCAGCAGTGTAAGAGGACAGGCAGATACGCAGTATTTT. The encoded protein is CASSVRGQADTQYF.

The rearrangement links TRBV6-2 or TRBV6-3 to TRBJ2-5; D is possibly TRBD2 (6 bases). Germline V gives CDR1 MNHEY, CDR2 SVGEGT. CDR3 length: 14 residues. Trimming removed 5 bases at V and 3 bases at J, with 13 bases between. CDR3 sequence: CASSKLVAEETQYF. The CDR3 DNA follows: TGTGCCAGCAGTAAACTGGTAGCGGAAGAGACCCAGTACTTC.

The chain joins TRBV20-1 to TRBJ1-1; possibly TRBD1 for D (5 bases). V was shortened by 1 base and J by 3 bases, with 15 bases between the two germline ends. The CDR3 loop spans 15 amino acids. Looked up from germline, CDR1 is DFQATT and CDR2 is SNEGSKA (reference sequence). CDR3 sequence: CSARGQRAMDTEAFF. CDR3 in DNA: TGCAGTGCTAGAGGACAGAGGGCCATGGACACTGAAGCTTTCTTT.

The V and J genes are TRBV20-1 and TRBJ2-1; D perhaps matches TRBD1 (6 bases). This CDR3 has 16 amino acids. V was trimmed by 0 bases and J by 8 bases, leaving 20 bases between them. Germline V gene sequence: CDR1 DFQATT, CDR2 SNEGSKA (reference sequence). CDR3 in amino acids: CSARDAGGSLYDEQFF. The CDR3 nucleotides are TGCAGTGCTAGAGACGCTGGGGGCTCTCTATACGATGAGCAGTTCTTC.

The chain employs TRBV7-2 and TRBJ2-1; TRBD2 matches 11 bases. Germline V lookup: CDR1 SGHTA, CDR2 FQGNSA. The CDR3 covers 18 residues. The ends lost 5 bases at V and 1 base at J; junction bases unmatched: 10. For the CDR3, the DNA is TGTGCCAGCAGCCGGGGGACTAGCGGCACCCTGTCCTACAATGAGCAGTTCTTC. The encoded protein is CASSRGTSGTLSYNEQFF. The variable domain in full, with the rest retrieved from reference TRBV7-2 and TRBJ2-1, is GAGVSQSPSNKVTEKGKDVELRCDPISGHTALYWYRQSLGQGLEFLIYFQGNSAPDKSGLPSDRFSAERTGGSVSTLTIQRTQQEDSAVYLCASSRGTSGTLSYNEQFFGPGTRLTVL.

The table lists this clonotype with a few counts. V is TRBV6-2 or TRBV6-3 and J is TRBJ1-2, with unresolved D. From germline, CDR1 is MNHEY and CDR2 SVGEGT. The CDR3 is 16 amino acids. The V gene lost 0 bases and the J gene lost 3 bases, with 14 bases spanning the gap. CDR3: CASSYSTTSGDYGYTF. CDR3 DNA: TGTGCCAGCAGTTACTCGACGACCTCCGGAGACTATGGCTACACCTTC.

The rearrangement joins TRBV20-1 to TRBJ2-3; 8 bases agree with TRBD2. This CDR3 is 15 amino acids long. Germline V lookup: CDR1 DFQATT, CDR2 SNEGSKA (reference sequence). V gave up 3 bases and J gave up 2 bases; unmatched junction bases: 7. For the CDR3, the DNA is TGCAGTGCTAGTTTCGGGGGGGAACACACAGATACGCAGTATTTT. Amino acids: CSASFGGEHTDTQYF.